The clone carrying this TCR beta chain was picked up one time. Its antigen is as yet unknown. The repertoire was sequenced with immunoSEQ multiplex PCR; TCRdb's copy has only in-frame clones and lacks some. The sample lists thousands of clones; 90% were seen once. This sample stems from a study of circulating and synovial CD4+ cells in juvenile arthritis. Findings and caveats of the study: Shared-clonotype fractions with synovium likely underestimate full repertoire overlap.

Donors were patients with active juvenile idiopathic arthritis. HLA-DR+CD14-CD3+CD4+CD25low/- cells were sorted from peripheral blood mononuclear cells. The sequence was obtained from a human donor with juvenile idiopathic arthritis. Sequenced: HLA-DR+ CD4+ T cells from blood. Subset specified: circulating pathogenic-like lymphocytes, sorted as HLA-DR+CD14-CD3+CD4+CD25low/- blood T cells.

The CDR3 coding sequence is TGCGCCAGCAGCCCCACCACGAAACAGGGACGGGACTACGAGCAGTACTTC. This translates into CASSPTTKQGRDYEQYF. The rearrangement uses TRBV5-1 and TRBJ2-7, with D possibly matching TRBD1 (6 bases). V shed 4 bases and J shed 3 bases, with 23 bases lying between them. The CDR3 runs to 17 residues. CDR1 and CDR2 from the germline V gene are SGHRS and YFSETQ.